Presented here are 24 T cell receptor beta chains from one specimen sequenced in a study of radiotherapy plus CTLA-4 blockade in lung cancer (dated 2018 in TCRdb). Preparation of the library involved the immunoSEQ multiplex PCR assay. As stored in TCRdb, this immuneACCESS dataset retains in-frame rearrangements with V and J assigned. A fraction of the clones does not appear; measured against another copy, unresolved V genes explain less than half of the discrepancy, and the remainder lacks a known reason. For this sample there are roughly 97,000 clones; approximately 75% appear just once. The biggest ten clones account for about 3% of the sample. Sample: peripheral blood, taken from a patient treated with radiotherapy plus ipilimumab. The receptors come from a human donor with non-small cell lung cancer who had a partial response to radiotherapy plus ipilimumab. Some clones in this sample may be carry-over from other donors' samples.

This clone appeared once. J is TRBJ2-2 and V is TRBV5-1; 8 bases fit TRBD1. Germline V CDR1 and CDR2: SGHRS, YFSETQ. This CDR3 comprises 16 residues. With 3 bases clipped from V and 1 base from J, the junction kept 5 bases outside the gene matches. CDR3 coding DNA: TGCGCCAGCAGCTCCGCAGGGGGCTTGAACACCGGGGAGCTGTTTTTT. It codes for CASSSAGGLNTGELFF.

The J gene is TRBJ1-5, the V gene TRBV28; 7 nucleotides match TRBD1. Germline V gene sequence: CDR1 MDHEN, CDR2 SYDVKM. The J segment lost 9 bases and the V segment lost 5 bases, leaving 16 bases of the junction unmatched. This CDR3 region has 16 residues. The CDR3 sequence is CASSPHPGQTILPQHF. DNA for the CDR3: TGTGCCAGCAGTCCACACCCGGGACAGACTATCTTGCCCCAGCATTTT.

The rearrangement uses TRBV5-8 and TRBJ2-7, with TRBD2 matching 11 bases. The CDR3 is 17 residues long. V was pared by 1 base and J by 0 bases, with 6 bases of the junction left unmatched. Per germline, CDR1 SGHTS and CDR2 YDEGEE. This CDR3 is CASSLSSGRGSSYEQYF. CDR3 DNA sequence: TGTGCCAGCAGCTTGAGTAGCGGGAGGGGAAGCTCCTACGAGCAGTACTTC.

The chain couples TRBV29-1 to TRBJ1-2; D gene ambiguous. CDR1 SQVTM and CDR2 ANQGSEA come from the germline V gene. V shed 4 bases and J shed 6 bases, with 12 bases lying between them. The CDR3 is 12 residues long. CDR3 sequence reads: CSVVRGEDGYTF. The DNA of the CDR3 is TGCAGCGTTGTTAGAGGAGAGGATGGCTACACCTTC.

This chain connects TRBV4-3 to TRBJ2-7; possible D gene TRBD1, 6 bases. This CDR3 contains 13 residues. Looked up from germline, CDR1 is LGHNA and CDR2 is YSLEER. Trimming removed 4 bases at V and 4 bases at J, with 11 bases between. The CDR3 DNA reads TGCGCCAGCAGCCGAGGACAGTTATACGAGCAGTACTTC. This encodes CASSRGQLYEQYF.

The chain employs TRBV2 and TRBJ1-1; unclear D gene. Germline-derived CDR1 and CDR2 are SNHLY and FYNNEI. The CDR3 runs 14 residues. Trimming took off 2 bases at V and 4 bases at J, with 11 bases between the two ends. The CDR3 DNA follows: TGTGCCAGCAGTGAAAGATACCGAGCCACTGAAGCTTTCTTT. Amino acids: CASSERYRATEAFF.

With regard to this clone: Other nucleotide sequences in the sample specify the same CDR3. The V and J genes are TRBV6-5 and TRBJ1-6, with 11 nucleotides matching TRBD1. The CDR3 is 15 amino acids. V trimming: 6 bases; J trimming: 7 bases; junction bases outside the gene matches: 5. The germline V gene has CDR1 MNHEY and CDR2 SVGAGI. The CDR3 nucleotides are TGTGCCAGCAGCCGGACAGGGGGCAGGAATTCACCCCTCCACTTT. This translates into CASSRTGGRNSPLHF.

V and J are TRBV5-4 and TRBJ1-3; 7 bases agree with TRBD1. V shed 4 bases and J 7 bases; nucleotides not matched to a gene: 8. The length of the CDR3 is 14 residues. CDR1 is SGHNT, CDR2 YYREEE, per germline (reference sequence). CDR3 DNA: TGTGCCAGCAGCCCGGGGACAGTCGGGAACACCATATATTTT. Amino acids: CASSPGTVGNTIYF.

V usage is TRBV19 and J usage is TRBJ2-3; 7 bases agree with TRBD2. CDR3 length: 16 residues. The V gene end was trimmed by 6 bases and the J gene end by 0 bases; junction bases not matched to a gene: 9. Germline values: CDR1 LNHDA, CDR2 SQIVND (reference sequence). CDR3 bases: TGTGCCAGTAGAGCTTCTAGCGGAACTAGCACAGATACGCAGTATTTT. Encoded protein: CASRASSGTSTDTQYF.

This chain connects TRBV6-6 to TRBJ2-7; 11 bases are a match to TRBD2. The trim removed 7 bases at V and 5 bases at J, leaving 7 bases unmatched. The CDR3 length is 14 residues. Germline CDR1 MNHNY, CDR2 SVGAGI (reference sequence). The CDR3 loop is CASTLTSGINEQYF. The CDR3 DNA reads as TGTGCCAGCACTCTGACTAGCGGGATTAACGAGCAGTACTTC.

This clone was counted a few times. The chain uses TRBV19 and TRBJ2-1; D gene unclear. V was pared by 3 bases and J by 6 bases, with 15 bases between. Germline V gene sequence: CDR1 LNHDA, CDR2 SQIVND (reference sequence). This CDR3 has 15 amino acids. CDR3 sequence reads: CASSISTLTSNEQFF. CDR3 DNA: TGTGCCAGTAGTATCTCGACTTTAACCAGCAATGAGCAGTTCTTC. Full variable domain (rest looked up from reference TRBV19 and TRBJ2-1): DGGITQSPKYLFRKEGQNVTLSCEQNLNHDAMYWYRQDPGQGLRLIYYSQIVNDFQKGDIAEGYSVSREKKESFPLTVTSAQKNPTAFYLCASSISTLTSNEQFFGPGTRLTVL.

CDR3 nucleotides: TGTGCCAGCAGCTTGGCCCACAGAGCCTATGGCTACACCTTC. Protein sequence: CASSLAHRAYGYTF. V gene TRBV5-4 combines with J gene TRBJ1-2; D gene ambiguous. Germline lookup yields CDR1 SGHNT and CDR2 YYREEE (reference sequence). V was shortened by 0 bases and J by 4 bases, with 10 bases between the two germline ends. The CDR3 totals 14 residues.

V usage is TRBV5-1 and J usage is TRBJ2-1, with 9 bases aligning to TRBD2. Germline lookup yields CDR1 SGHRS and CDR2 YFSETQ. V shed 5 bases and J 9 bases; nucleotides not matched to a gene: 12. The CDR3 has 15 amino acids. CDR3 sequence reads: CASSRRGGSMSEQFF. The CDR3 nucleotides read TGCGCCAGCAGTCGGCGGGGGGGGAGTATGAGTGAGCAGTTCTTC.

The rearrangement joins TRBV7-6 to TRBJ1-1, with TRBD1 identical over 10 bases. Germline V CDR1 and CDR2: SGHVS, FNYEAQ. The trim removed 4 bases at V and 1 base at J, leaving 3 bases unmatched. This CDR3 contains 15 residues. As DNA, the CDR3 is TGTGCCAGCAGCTCCTGGGACAGGGGGAACACTGAAGCTTTCTTT. It translates to CASSSWDRGNTEAFF.

V and J are TRBV19 and TRBJ2-1, with 9 bases identical to TRBD2. Per the germline V gene, CDR1 is LNHDA and CDR2 is SQIVND (reference sequence). This CDR3 comprises 21 residues. V trimming: 5 bases; J trimming: 7 bases; junction bases outside the gene matches: 27. CDR3 protein: CASSFSTNYGGGALLANEQFF. In DNA, the CDR3 is TGTGCCAGTAGTTTCTCGACCAATTATGGCGGGGGGGCCCTCTTGGCGAATGAGCAGTTCTTC.

The genes are TRBV2 and TRBJ2-1; the match to TRBD2 covers 8 bases. CDR1 and CDR2 (germline): SNHLY, FYNNEI. V was pared by 4 bases and J by 5 bases, with 7 bases of the junction left unmatched. This CDR3 comprises 15 residues. The CDR3 region has the DNA TGTGCCAGCAGTGCCGGGACTAGTAGAAACAATGAGCAGTTCTTC. It specifies CASSAGTSRNNEQFF.

V is TRBV7-2 and J is TRBJ2-7; 7 bases map to TRBD2. Germline V CDR1 and CDR2: SGHTA, FQGNSA. The CDR3 has 15 amino acids. The junction had 5 bases not matched to a gene; V was cut back by 1 base and J by 2 bases. The DNA of the CDR3 is TGTGCCAGCAGCTTAGGAGGGAGGGCCACCTACGAGCAGTACTTC. Translation gives CASSLGGRATYEQYF.

The V and J genes are TRBV4-2 and TRBJ2-1; D uncertain. The germline CDR1 and CDR2 sequences are LGHNA and YNFKEQ. The CDR3 runs to 14 residues. The ends were cut back, 0 bases at V and 9 bases at J, with 12 bases in the middle. The CDR3 nucleotides read TGTGCCAGCAGCCAAGATCTTGGCGAGGTTGAGCAGTTCTTC. As protein: CASSQDLGEVEQFF.

The CDR3 reads CASSYREAYEQYF. CDR3 nucleotide sequence: TGTGCCAGCAGTTACAGGGAGGCCTACGAGCAGTACTTC. The chain uses TRBV6-5 and TRBJ2-7; possible D gene TRBD2, 6 bases. The V and J ends lost 2 bases and 2 bases respectively, with 7 bases between them. CDR3 length: 13 residues. Germline CDR1 reads MNHEY; CDR2 reads SVGAGI.

This clone was recorded a few times. J is TRBJ2-3 and V is TRBV6-1, with unresolved D. V was clipped by 2 bases and J by 2 bases, with 8 bases between them. The CDR3 has 14 residues. Germline V gives CDR1 MNHNS, CDR2 SASEGT. Here the CDR3 reads CASSELGYTDTQYF. CDR3 sequence (DNA): TGTGCCAGCAGTGAATTGGGCTACACAGATACGCAGTATTTT.

The rearrangement uses TRBV6-5 and TRBJ1-5; the D is unclear. The germline V and J ends were trimmed by 2 bases and 5 bases, with 4 bases remaining between them. The germline CDR1 and CDR2 sequences are MNHEY and SVGAGI. This CDR3 has 12 residues. The CDR3 nucleotides are TGTGCCAGCAGTTACCCTGATCAGCCCCAGCATTTT. Its translation is CASSYPDQPQHF.

Points on this clone: This sample also contains other DNA sequences that code for the same CDR3. The chain employs TRBV4-3 and TRBJ2-3; TRBD2 aligns across 10 bases. In germline, CDR1 is LGHNA, CDR2 YSLEER. The V gene end was trimmed by 1 base and the J gene end by 5 bases; junction bases not matched to a gene: 6. The CDR3 length is 16 residues. CDR3 region: CASSQGLAGDIDTQYF. The CDR3 nucleotides read TGCGCCAGCAGCCAAGGGCTAGCGGGGGATATAGATACGCAGTATTTT.

V is TRBV7-2 and J is TRBJ2-1, with TRBD2 as a possible D gene (5 bases). The germline V gene encodes CDR1 SGHTA and CDR2 FQGNSA. The CDR3 spans 14 residues. Trimming left V 0 bases short and J 12 bases short, with 15 bases between. CDR3 in amino acids: CASSLAPDSPGQFF. The CDR3 region has the DNA TGTGCCAGCAGCTTAGCCCCGGACTCGCCAGGGCAGTTCTTC.

In this sample, this clone turned up a few times. The chain employs TRBV11-3 and TRBJ1-5; D uncertain. There are 18 residues in the CDR3. V shed 6 bases and J shed 0 bases, with 21 bases lying between them. Germline assignment: CDR1 SGHNT and CDR2 YENEEA. The CDR3 loop is CASRSPRASVDSNQPQHF. CDR3 in DNA: TGTGCCAGCAGGTCACCGCGGGCGTCAGTTGATAGCAATCAGCCCCAGCATTTT. The variable domain in full, completed from reference TRBV11-3 and TRBJ1-5, reads EAGVVQSPRYKIIEKKQPVAFWCNPISGHNTLYWYLQNLGQGPELLIRYENEEAVDDSQLPKDRFSAERLKGVDSTLKIQPAELGDSAVYLCASRSPRASVDSNQPQHFGDGTRLSIL.